The clone carrying this TCR beta chain has only a few counts. The library was prepared for alpha chains; this beta chain is a stray read, so its frequency means little. The CDR3 sequence is 14 residues long. The germline gives CDR1 LGHNA, CDR2 YSLEER. Trimming cost V 5 bases and J 2 bases; bases outside gene matches: 5. Each CDR3 protein gets one entry after TCRdb re-called the 5' RACE reads with MiXCR. The table lists approximately 13,000 distinct CDR3 sequences, 5% to 5.5% of them singletons. The sample is drawn from a study of spatial heterogeneity in lung cancer. The time point here: sample taken at primary tumor resection. Whole RNA was taken from tumor, nontumor lung or frozen PBMC; it was then sequenced unsorted.

The TCR was taken from a human donor with early-stage non-small cell lung cancer. The V and J genes are TRBV4-3 and TRBJ2-5; 7 bases fit TRBD1. Sequencing was performed on lung tumor tissue, taken at surgery. CDR3 amino acids: CASSRDRRQETQYF. CDR3 bases: TGCGCCAGCAGCAGGGACAGACGGCAAGAGACCCAGTACTTC.